This T cell receptor beta chain was recovered during a study of OX40 agonist ivuxolimab in advanced cancers. About the research overall: Patients enrolled in dose escalation were diagnosed with hepatocellular carcinoma, melanoma, renal cell or head and neck cancer. Aged 23 to 79 with a mean of approximately 60 years, they were under 85% male. Study-level results: Some of the lowest clonal expansion was seen in partial responders at 0.1-3.0 mg/kg.

The assay was immunoSEQ multiplex PCR, and TCRdb's table has in-frame clones only and misses some. The sample has about 52,000 clones; approximately 80% are singletons. This clone was seen only once. Its specificity is unknown. Sequences were derived from CD4+ or CD8+ T cells sorted from blood, sampled in a trial of the OX40 agonist ivuxolimab. This receptor was identified in an adult with an advanced solid tumor such as melanoma, head and neck, liver or kidney cancer.

CDR3 protein: CASSISGLAPNTGELFF. The CDR3 DNA is TGTGCCAGCAGCATCTCGGGACTAGCGCCGAACACCGGGGAGCTGTTTTTT. The chain is built from TRBV7-7 and TRBJ2-2; TRBD2 matches 10 bases. The CDR3 is 17 amino acids. CDR1 and CDR2 (germline): SSHAT, FNYEAQ (reference sequence). V trimming: 5 bases; J trimming: 0 bases; junction bases outside the gene matches: 6. Full variable domain (missing parts from reference TRBV7-7 and TRBJ2-2): GAGVSQSPRYKVTKRGQDVTLRCDPISSHATLYWYQQALGQGPEFLTYFNYEAQPDKSGLPSDRFSAERPEGSISTLTIQRTEQRDSAMYRCASSISGLAPNTGELFFGEGSRLTVL.